The 9 T cell receptor beta chains listed next were all sequenced from one sample in a study of blood T cell repertoires in COVID-19. Using immunoSEQ multiplex PCR, the repertoire was profiled, and TCRdb retains in-frame clones only, with some absent. Of more than 200,000 clones in the sample, less than 90% were seen once. The sequenced sample consisted of peripheral blood. The source of these receptors is a man between 65 and 80 years old with acute or convalescent COVID-19.

This clone appeared a few times. The V and J genes are TRBV5-1 and TRBJ1-2; D possibly corresponds to TRBD1 (5 bases). Between the trimmed V and J ends, which lost 0 bases and 5 bases, there was a span of 20 bases. Germline lookup yields CDR1 SGHRS and CDR2 YFSETQ. The length of the CDR3 is 17 residues. The CDR3 DNA reads as TGCGCCAGCAGCTTGGCCCCGACAGACTCTACTCCATATGGCTACACCTTC. Its protein product is CASSLAPTDSTPYGYTF.

V gene TRBV18 combines with J gene TRBJ1-1; the D gene is possibly TRBD1 (5 bases). Germline V gives CDR1 KGHSH, CDR2 LQKENI. The V and J ends lost 0 bases and 1 base respectively, with 18 bases between them. The CDR3 spans 18 residues. The CDR3: CASSPPAPFGGTNTEAFF. CDR3 sequence (DNA): TGTGCCAGCTCACCACCGGCCCCCTTCGGGGGGACGAACACTGAAGCTTTCTTT.

V is TRBV5-8 and J is TRBJ1-4, with D hard to call. The CDR3 is 14 amino acids. In germline, CDR1 is SGHTS, CDR2 YDEGEE. Trimming removed 0 bases from V and 3 bases from J, with 6 bases in between. CDR3 amino acids: CASSLDGANEKLFF. CDR3 sequence (DNA): TGTGCCAGCAGCTTGGACGGTGCTAATGAAAAACTGTTTTTT.

The chain joins TRBV9 to TRBJ2-3, with 8 bases identical to TRBD2. Germline-derived CDR1 and CDR2 are SGDLS and YYNGEE. Losses at the gene ends were 2 bases for V and 6 bases for J; bases not matched to a gene: 8. The CDR3 is 15 residues long. CDR3 in DNA: TGTGCCAGCAGCGTCGATAGCGGGGCCGGGGATACGCAGTATTTT. Residues: CASSVDSGAGDTQYF. The complete variable domain, with remaining parts taken from reference TRBV9 and TRBJ2-3, reads DSGVTQTPKHLITATGQRVTLRCSPRSGDLSVYWYQQSLDQGLQFLIQYYNGEERAKGNILERFSAQQFPDLHSELNLSSLELGDSALYFCASSVDSGAGDTQYFGPGTRLTVL.

V gene TRBV2 combines with J gene TRBJ2-7, with 12 nucleotides matching TRBD2. With 2 bases clipped from V and 6 bases from J, the junction kept 8 bases outside the gene matches. This CDR3 spans 16 amino acids. CDR1 is SNHLY and CDR2 is FYNNEI in the germline V gene. Here the CDR3 reads CASSEHLAGGLGEQYF. The CDR3 DNA reads TGTGCCAGCAGTGAACATCTAGCGGGAGGGCTGGGCGAGCAGTACTTC.

The rearrangement links TRBV28 to TRBJ2-1, with TRBD2 matching over 9 bases. Germline CDR1 reads MDHEN; CDR2 reads SYDVKM. Trimming took 2 bases from V and 1 from J; bases not matched to a gene: 6. The CDR3 sequence is 17 residues long. CDR3 sequence (DNA): TGTGCCAGCAGTTTAAGGGGTAGCGGGAGTTCCTACAATGAGCAGTTCTTC. Amino acids: CASSLRGSGSSYNEQFF.

This sequence joins TRBV6-1 and TRBJ1-2, with 9 bases aligning to TRBD1. CDR1 is MNHNS and CDR2 is SASEGT in the germline V gene. V dropped 1 base and J dropped 4; count of bases not matched to a gene: 4. This CDR3 region has 15 residues. The DNA for the CDR3 is TGTGCCAGCAGTGAAGGACAGGGGGGAATCTATGGCTACACCTTC. Its translation: CASSEGQGGIYGYTF.

The rearrangement uses TRBV7-3 and TRBJ1-2; a possible D gene is TRBD1 (5 bases). Germline values: CDR1 SGHTA, CDR2 FQGTGA. V gave up 0 bases and J gave up 8 bases, with 10 bases separating them. The CDR3 extends over 13 amino acids. The CDR3 loop is CASSLTKEGGYTF. CDR3 in DNA: TGTGCCAGCAGCTTAACGAAGGAGGGGGGCTACACCTTC.

The chain carries TRBV29-1 and TRBJ1-1; TRBD1 might be the D (5 bases). Between the trimmed V and J ends, which lost 3 bases and 4 bases, there was a span of 6 bases. Germline assignment: CDR1 SQVTM and CDR2 ANQGSEA. The CDR3 consists of 11 residues. The CDR3, as DNA: TGCAGCGTTGAGGGGGGCACTGAAGCTTTCTTT. Amino acid sequence: CSVEGGTEAFF.